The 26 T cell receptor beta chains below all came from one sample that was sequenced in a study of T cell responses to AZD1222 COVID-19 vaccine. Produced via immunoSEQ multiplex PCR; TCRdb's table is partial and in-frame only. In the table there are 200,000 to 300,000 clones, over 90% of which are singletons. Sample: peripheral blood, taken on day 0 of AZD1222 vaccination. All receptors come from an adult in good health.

The CDR3 protein is CASRTSGVKETQYF. CDR3 sequence (DNA): TGCGCCAGCAGGACTAGCGGTGTTAAAGAGACCCAGTACTTC. This rearrangement joins TRBV5-1 to TRBJ2-5; 9 positions match TRBD2. This CDR3 comprises 14 residues. Germline V lookup: CDR1 SGHRS, CDR2 YFSETQ. The V gene end was trimmed by 5 bases and the J gene end by 3 bases; junction bases not matched to a gene: 5.

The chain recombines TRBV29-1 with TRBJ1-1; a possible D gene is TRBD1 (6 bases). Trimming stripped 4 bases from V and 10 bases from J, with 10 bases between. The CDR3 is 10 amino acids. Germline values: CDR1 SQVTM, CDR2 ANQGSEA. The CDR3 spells CSVVEGGAFF. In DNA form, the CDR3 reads TGCAGCGTTGTGGAGGGGGGAGCTTTCTTT.

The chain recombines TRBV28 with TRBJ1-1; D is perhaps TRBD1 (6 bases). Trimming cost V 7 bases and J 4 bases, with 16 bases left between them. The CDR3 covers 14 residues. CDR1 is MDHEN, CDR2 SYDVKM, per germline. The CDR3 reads CASITGSVFTEAFF. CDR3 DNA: TGTGCCAGCATCACAGGGTCGGTTTTCACTGAAGCTTTCTTT.

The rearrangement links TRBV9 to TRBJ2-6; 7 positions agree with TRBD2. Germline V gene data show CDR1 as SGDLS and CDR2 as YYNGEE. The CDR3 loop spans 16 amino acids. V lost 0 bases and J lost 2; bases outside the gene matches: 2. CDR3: CASSVAGGAGANVLTF. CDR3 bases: TGTGCCAGCAGCGTAGCTGGGGGGGCTGGGGCCAACGTCCTGACTTTC. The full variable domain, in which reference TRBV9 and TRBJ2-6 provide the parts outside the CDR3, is DSGVTQTPKHLITATGQRVTLRCSPRSGDLSVYWYQQSLDQGLQFLIQYYNGEERAKGNILERFSAQQFPDLHSELNLSSLELGDSALYFCASSVAGGAGANVLTFGAGSRLTVL.

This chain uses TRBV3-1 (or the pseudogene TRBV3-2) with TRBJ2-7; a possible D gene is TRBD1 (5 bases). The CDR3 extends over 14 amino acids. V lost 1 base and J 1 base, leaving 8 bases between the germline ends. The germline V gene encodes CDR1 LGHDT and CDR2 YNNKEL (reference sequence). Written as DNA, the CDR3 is TGTGCCAGCAGCCAAGTTCAGGGATCCTACGAGCAGTACTTC. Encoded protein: CASSQVQGSYEQYF.

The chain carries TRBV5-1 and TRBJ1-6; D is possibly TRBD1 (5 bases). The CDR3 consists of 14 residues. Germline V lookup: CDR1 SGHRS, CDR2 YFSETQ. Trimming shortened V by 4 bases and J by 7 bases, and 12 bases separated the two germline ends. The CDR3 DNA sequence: TGCGCCAGCAGCCTCGACGGGGGGAATTCACCCCTCCACTTT. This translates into CASSLDGGNSPLHF.

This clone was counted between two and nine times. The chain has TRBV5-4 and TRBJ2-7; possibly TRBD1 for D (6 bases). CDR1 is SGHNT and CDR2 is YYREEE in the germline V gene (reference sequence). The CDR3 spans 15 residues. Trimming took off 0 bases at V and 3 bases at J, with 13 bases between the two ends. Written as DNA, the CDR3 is TGTGCCAGCAGCTTGGGGACAGCTCTCTTCTACGAGCAGTACTTC. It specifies CASSLGTALFYEQYF.

CDR3 in DNA: TGTGCCAGCAGTTTAACAGACAATCAGCCCCAGCATTTT. It codes for CASSLTDNQPQHF. The chain recombines TRBV12-3 or TRBV12-4 with TRBJ1-5; D gene uncertain. This CDR3 is 13 amino acids long. Trimming left V 2 bases short and J 3 bases short, with 5 bases between.

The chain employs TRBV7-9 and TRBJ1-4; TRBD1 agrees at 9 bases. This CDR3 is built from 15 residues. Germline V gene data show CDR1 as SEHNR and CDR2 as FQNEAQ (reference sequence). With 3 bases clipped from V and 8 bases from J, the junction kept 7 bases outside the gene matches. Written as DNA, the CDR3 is TGTGCCAGCAGCTTTAAGGGACAGGGAGGCGAAAAACTGTTTTTT. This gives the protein CASSFKGQGGEKLFF.

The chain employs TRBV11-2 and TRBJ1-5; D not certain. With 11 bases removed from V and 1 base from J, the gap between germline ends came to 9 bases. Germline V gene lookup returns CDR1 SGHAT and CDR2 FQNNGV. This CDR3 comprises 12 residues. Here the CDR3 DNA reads TGTGCCGAGGACGGCAGCAATCAGCCCCAGCATTTT. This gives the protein CAEDGSNQPQHF.

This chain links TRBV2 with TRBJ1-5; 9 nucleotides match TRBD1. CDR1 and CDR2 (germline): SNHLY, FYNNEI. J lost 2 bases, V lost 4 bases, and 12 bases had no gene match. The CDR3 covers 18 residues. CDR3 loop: CASSAWTGDLRGNQPQHF. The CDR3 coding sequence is TGTGCCAGCAGTGCCTGGACAGGGGACCTTAGGGGCAATCAGCCCCAGCATTTT.

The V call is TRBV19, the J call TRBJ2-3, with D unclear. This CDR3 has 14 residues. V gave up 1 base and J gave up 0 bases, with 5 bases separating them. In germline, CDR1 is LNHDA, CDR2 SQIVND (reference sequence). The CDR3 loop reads CASSIAASTDTQYF. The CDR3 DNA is TGTGCCAGTAGTATAGCAGCTAGCACAGATACGCAGTATTTT.

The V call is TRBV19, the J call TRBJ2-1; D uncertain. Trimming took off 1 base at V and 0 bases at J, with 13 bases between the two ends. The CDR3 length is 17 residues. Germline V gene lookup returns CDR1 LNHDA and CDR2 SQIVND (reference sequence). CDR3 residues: CASSIGRLRSSYNEQFF. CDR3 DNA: TGTGCCAGTAGTATAGGCCGGCTCCGAAGCTCCTACAATGAGCAGTTCTTC.

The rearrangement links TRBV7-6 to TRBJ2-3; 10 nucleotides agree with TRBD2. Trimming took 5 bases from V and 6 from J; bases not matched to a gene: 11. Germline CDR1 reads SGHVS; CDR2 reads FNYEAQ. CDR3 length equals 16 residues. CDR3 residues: CASSVGTSAPRDTQYF. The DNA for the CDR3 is TGTGCCAGCAGCGTGGGGACTAGCGCCCCTAGGGATACGCAGTATTTT.

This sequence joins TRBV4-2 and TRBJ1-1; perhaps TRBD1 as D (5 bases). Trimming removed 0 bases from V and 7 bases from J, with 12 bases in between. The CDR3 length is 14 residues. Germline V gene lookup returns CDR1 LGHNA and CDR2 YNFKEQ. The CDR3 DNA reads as TGTGCCAGCAGCCAAGATAGGTGGGGGTATGAAGCTTTCTTT. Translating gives CASSQDRWGYEAFF.

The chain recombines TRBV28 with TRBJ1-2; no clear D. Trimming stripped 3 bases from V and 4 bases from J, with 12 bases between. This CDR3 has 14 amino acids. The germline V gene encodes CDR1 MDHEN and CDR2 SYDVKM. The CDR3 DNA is TGTGCCAGCAGTTTTGGGGTAAGCCCCTATGGCTACACCTTC. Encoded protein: CASSFGVSPYGYTF.

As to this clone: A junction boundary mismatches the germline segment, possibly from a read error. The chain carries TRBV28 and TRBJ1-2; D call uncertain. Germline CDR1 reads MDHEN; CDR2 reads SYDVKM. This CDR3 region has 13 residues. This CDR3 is CASSLYENYGYTF. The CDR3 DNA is TGTGCCAGCAGCTTATACGAGAACTATGGCTACACCTTC.

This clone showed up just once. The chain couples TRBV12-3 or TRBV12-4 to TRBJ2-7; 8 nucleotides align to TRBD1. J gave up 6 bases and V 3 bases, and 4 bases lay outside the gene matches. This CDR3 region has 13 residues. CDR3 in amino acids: CASSLHRGFEQYF. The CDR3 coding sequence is TGTGCCAGCAGTTTGCACAGGGGGTTCGAGCAGTACTTC.

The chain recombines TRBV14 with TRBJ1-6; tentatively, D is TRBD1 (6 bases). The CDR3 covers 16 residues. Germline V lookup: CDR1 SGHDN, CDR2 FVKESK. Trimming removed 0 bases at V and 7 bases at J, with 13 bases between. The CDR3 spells CASSQESRGYNSPLHF. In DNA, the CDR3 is TGTGCCAGCAGCCAAGAAAGCAGGGGATACAATTCACCCCTCCACTTT.

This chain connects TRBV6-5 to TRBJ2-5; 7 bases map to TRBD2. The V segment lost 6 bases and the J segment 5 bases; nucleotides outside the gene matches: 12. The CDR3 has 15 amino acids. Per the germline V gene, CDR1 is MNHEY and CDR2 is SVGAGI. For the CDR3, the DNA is TGTGCCAGCAGCCTTCGAGGGCTAGCGGTTGAGACCCAGTACTTC. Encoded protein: CASSLRGLAVETQYF.

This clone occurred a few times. CDR3 protein: CSVAEGQKNTEAFF. The DNA for the CDR3 is TGCAGCGTGGCTGAGGGACAAAAGAACACTGAAGCTTTCTTT. The chain joins TRBV29-1 to TRBJ1-1, with a possible D match to TRBD1 (6 bases). The CDR3 length is 14 residues. CDR1 SQVTM and CDR2 ANQGSEA come from the germline V gene. The V end lost 6 bases, the J end lost 1 base, and 15 bases lay between the germline ends.

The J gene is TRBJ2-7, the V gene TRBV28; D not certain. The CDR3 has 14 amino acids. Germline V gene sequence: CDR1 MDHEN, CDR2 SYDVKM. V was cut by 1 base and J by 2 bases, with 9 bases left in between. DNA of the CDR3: TGTGCCAGCAGTTTATTCAGCTTTCCCTACGAGCAGTACTTC. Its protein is CASSLFSFPYEQYF.

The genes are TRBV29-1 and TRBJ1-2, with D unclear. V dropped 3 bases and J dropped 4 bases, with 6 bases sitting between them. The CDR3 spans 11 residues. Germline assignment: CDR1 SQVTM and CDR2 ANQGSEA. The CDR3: CSVEFGYGYTF. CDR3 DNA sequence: TGCAGCGTTGAGTTTGGCTATGGCTACACCTTC.

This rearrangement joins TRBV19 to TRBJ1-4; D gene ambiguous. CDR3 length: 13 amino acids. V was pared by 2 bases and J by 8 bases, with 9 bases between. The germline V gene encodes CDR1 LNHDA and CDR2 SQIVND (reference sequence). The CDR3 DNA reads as TGTGCCAGTAGTATAAATACTGCCGAAAAACTGTTTTTT. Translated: CASSINTAEKLFF.

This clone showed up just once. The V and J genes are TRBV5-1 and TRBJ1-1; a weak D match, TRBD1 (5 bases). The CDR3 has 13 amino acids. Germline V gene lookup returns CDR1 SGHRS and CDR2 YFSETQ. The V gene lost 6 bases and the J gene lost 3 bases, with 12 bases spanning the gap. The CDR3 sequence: CASKRGGDTEAFF. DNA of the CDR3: TGCGCCAGCAAGAGGGGAGGGGACACTGAAGCTTTCTTT. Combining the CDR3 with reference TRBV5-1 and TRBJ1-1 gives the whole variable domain KAGVTQTPRYLIKTRGQQVTLSCSPISGHRSVSWYQQTPGQGLQFLFEYFSETQRNKGNFPGRFSGRQFSNSRSEMNVSTLELGDSALYLCASKRGGDTEAFFGQGTRLTVV.

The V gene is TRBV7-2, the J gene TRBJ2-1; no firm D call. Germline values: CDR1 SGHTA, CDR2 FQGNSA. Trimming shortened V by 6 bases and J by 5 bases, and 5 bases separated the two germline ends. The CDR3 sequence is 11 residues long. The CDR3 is CASSLHNEQFF. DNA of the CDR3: TGTGCCAGCAGTCTACACAATGAGCAGTTCTTC.